The following is a T cell receptor (beta chain) sequence with its context. TCRdb's table, derived via immunoSEQ multiplex PCR, lists solely in-frame clones and lacks some. The data show fewer than 30,000 clones, more than 70% seen once. The sample belongs to a study of PD-L1 blockade in urothelial cancer. This TCR came from a man between 70 and 80 years old with urothelial cancer. Sequencing used PBMCs, obtained around atezolizumab (anti-PD-L1) treatment.

CDR3 nucleotide sequence: TGTGCCAGCTCACCAACTAGCGGGAGAGTTCATGAGCAGTTCTTC. Its protein is CASSPTSGRVHEQFF. The chain is built from TRBV18 and TRBJ2-1, with 11 nucleotides matching TRBD2. The CDR3 has 15 amino acids. V lost 2 bases, J lost 8 bases, and 5 bases stayed unmatched. Germline V CDR1 and CDR2: KGHSH, LQKENI.